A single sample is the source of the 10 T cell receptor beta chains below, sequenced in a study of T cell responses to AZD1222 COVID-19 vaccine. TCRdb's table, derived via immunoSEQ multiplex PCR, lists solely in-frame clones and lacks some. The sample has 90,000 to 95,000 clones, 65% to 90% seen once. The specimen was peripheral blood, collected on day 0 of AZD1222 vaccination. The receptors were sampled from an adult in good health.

This CDR3 reads CASSLGRQALDTQYF. The CDR3 region has the DNA TGTGCCAGCAGCTTGGGTCGACAGGCCTTAGATACGCAGTATTTT. This chain joins TRBV5-4 and TRBJ2-3, with a tentative D call TRBD1 (6 bases). The V end lost 0 bases, the J end lost 5 bases, and 13 bases lay between the germline ends. This CDR3 has 15 residues. Germline V gives CDR1 SGHNT, CDR2 YYREEE (reference sequence).

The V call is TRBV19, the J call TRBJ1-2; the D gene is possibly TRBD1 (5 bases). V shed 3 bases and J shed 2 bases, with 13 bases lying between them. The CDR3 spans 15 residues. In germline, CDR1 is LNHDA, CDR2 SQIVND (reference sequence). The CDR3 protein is CASSIMGTSNYGYTF. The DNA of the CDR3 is TGTGCCAGTAGTATTATGGGGACGTCGAACTATGGCTACACCTTC.

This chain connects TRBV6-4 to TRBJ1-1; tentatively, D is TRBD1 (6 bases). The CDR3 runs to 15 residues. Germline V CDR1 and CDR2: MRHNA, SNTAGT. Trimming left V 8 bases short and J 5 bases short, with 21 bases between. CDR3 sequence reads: CASGGELGAETEAFF. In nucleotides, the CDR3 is TGTGCCAGCGGGGGTGAATTGGGGGCGGAAACTGAAGCTTTCTTT.

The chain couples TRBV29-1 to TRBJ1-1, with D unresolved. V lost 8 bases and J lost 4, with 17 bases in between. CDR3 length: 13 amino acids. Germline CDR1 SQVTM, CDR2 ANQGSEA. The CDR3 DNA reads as TGCAGCTTTATGAGGGTCAAGGGCACTGAAGCTTTCTTT. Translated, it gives CSFMRVKGTEAFF.

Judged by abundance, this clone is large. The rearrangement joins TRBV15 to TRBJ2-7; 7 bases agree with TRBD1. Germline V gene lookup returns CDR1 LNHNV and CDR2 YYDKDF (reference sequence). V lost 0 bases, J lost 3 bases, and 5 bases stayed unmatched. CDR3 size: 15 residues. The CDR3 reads CATSRDLGTVYEQYF. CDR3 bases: TGTGCCACCAGCAGAGATCTGGGGACAGTCTACGAGCAGTACTTC.

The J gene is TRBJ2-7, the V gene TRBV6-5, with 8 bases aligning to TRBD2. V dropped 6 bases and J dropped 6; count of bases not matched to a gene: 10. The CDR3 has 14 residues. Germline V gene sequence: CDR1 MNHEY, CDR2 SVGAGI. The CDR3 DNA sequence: TGTGCCAGCAGGTTAGCGGGGTCCCGGTTCGAGCAGTACTTC. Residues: CASRLAGSRFEQYF.

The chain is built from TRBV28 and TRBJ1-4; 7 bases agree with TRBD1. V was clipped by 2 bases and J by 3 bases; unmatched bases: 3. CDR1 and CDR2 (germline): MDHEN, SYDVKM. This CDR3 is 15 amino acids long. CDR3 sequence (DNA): TGTGCCAGCAGTTTAGGGACAGTTCCTAATGAAAAACTGTTTTTT. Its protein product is CASSLGTVPNEKLFF.

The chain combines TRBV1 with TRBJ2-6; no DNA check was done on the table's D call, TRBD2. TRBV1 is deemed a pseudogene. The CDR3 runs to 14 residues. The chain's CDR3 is CTSSQSSGANVLTF. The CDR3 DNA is TGCACCAGCAGCCAGAGCTCTGGGGCCAACGTCCTGACTTTC.

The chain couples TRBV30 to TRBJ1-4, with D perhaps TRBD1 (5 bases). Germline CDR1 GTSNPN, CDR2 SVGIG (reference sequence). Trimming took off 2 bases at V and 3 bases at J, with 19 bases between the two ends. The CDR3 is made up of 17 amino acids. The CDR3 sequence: CAWSLRTGLAANEKLFF. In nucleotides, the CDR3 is TGTGCCTGGAGTCTACGGACGGGGCTTGCGGCTAATGAAAAACTGTTTTTT.

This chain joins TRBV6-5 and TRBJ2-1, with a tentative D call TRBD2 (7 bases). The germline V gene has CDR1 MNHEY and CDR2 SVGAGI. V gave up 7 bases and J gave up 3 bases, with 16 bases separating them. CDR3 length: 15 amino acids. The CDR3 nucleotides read TGTGCCAGCACCGAAGGGGGGGCAGGCTACAATGAGCAGTTCTTC. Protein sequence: CASTEGGAGYNEQFF.